The 25 T cell receptor beta chains below all came from one sample that was sequenced in a study of blood T cells in healthy people across ages. PCR was performed a second time for 7 to 11 cycles using a sample-barcoded 5' primer and a J-beta primer mix. TCRdb redid the calling of the 5' RACE reads with MiXCR, one entry per CDR3 protein. The sample lists 780,000 or so distinct CDR3 sequences; more than 20% were seen once. This sample was also put to use in a study of T cells of mothers and their children.

The sequencing sample was made of blood. The source of these receptors is a boy younger than 18 in good health.

This chain uses TRBV2 with TRBJ1-5; no clear D gene. Germline CDR1 and CDR2: SNHLY and FYNNEI. The CDR3 extends over 14 amino acids. The V end lost 4 bases, the J end lost 1 base, and 8 bases lay between the germline ends. The CDR3 loop reads CASSAWGSNQPQHF. In nucleotides, the CDR3 is TGTGCCAGCAGTGCGTGGGGAAGCAATCAGCCCCAGCATTTT. The whole variable domain, remainder taken from reference TRBV2 and TRBJ1-5, is EPEVTQTPSHQVTQMGQEVILRCVPISNHLYFYWYRQILGQKVEFLVSFYNNEISEKSEIFDDQFSVERPDGSNFTLKIRSTKLEDSAMYFCASSAWGSNQPQHFGDGTRLSIL.

This rearrangement joins TRBV7-3 to TRBJ2-5; 9 nucleotides line up with TRBD2. The DNA end favors TRBJ2-7, so the J call may be wrong. The CDR3 contains 15 residues. Per germline, CDR1 SGHTA and CDR2 FQGTGA. CDR3 DNA sequence: TGTGCCAGCAGCTTAACTAGCGGGAGTGCGGGCGAGCAGTACTTC. Translating gives CASSLTSGSAGEQYF.

V usage is TRBV29-1 and J usage is TRBJ2-1; 9 nucleotides align to TRBD2. The V gene end was trimmed by 8 bases and the J gene end by 10 bases; junction bases not matched to a gene: 9. The CDR3 totals 12 residues. Germline assignment: CDR1 SQVTM and CDR2 ANQGSEA. CDR3 protein: CSTGYGLAEQFF. Here the CDR3 DNA reads TGCAGCACAGGTTACGGACTAGCGGAGCAGTTCTTC.

The chain carries TRBV2 and TRBJ1-5; D possibly corresponds to TRBD1 (6 bases). V gave up 2 bases and J gave up 0 bases, with 11 bases separating them. Germline-derived CDR1 and CDR2 are SNHLY and FYNNEI. The CDR3 sequence is 16 residues long. Here the CDR3 DNA reads TGTGCCAGCAGTGAATGGGACACCTCTAGCAATCAGCCCCAGCATTTT. This sequence encodes CASSEWDTSSNQPQHF. The whole variable domain, filled in from reference TRBV2 and TRBJ1-5, reads EPEVTQTPSHQVTQMGQEVILRCVPISNHLYFYWYRQILGQKVEFLVSFYNNEISEKSEIFDDQFSVERPDGSNFTLKIRSTKLEDSAMYFCASSEWDTSSNQPQHFGDGTRLSIL.

This clonotype has more than one count but fewer than ten. The chain is built from TRBV5-1 and TRBJ2-5; 9 bases line up with TRBD1. The CDR3 covers 15 residues. Germline V gives CDR1 SGHRS, CDR2 YFSETQ. The V gene end was trimmed by 0 bases and the J gene end by 2 bases; junction bases not matched to a gene: 2. CDR3 protein: CASSLGTGVQETQYF. The CDR3 coding sequence is TGCGCCAGCAGCTTGGGGACAGGGGTTCAAGAGACCCAGTACTTC.

This chain joins TRBV7-2 and TRBJ2-7; D may be TRBD2 (5 bases). The CDR3 is 15 amino acids. V lost 0 bases, J lost 0 bases, and 9 bases lay in between. From germline, CDR1 is SGHTA and CDR2 FQGNSA. Here the CDR3 reads CASSLAGARSYEQYF. DNA for the CDR3: TGTGCCAGCAGCTTAGCGGGAGCCCGCTCCTACGAGCAGTACTTC.

The sample holds a few counts of this clonotype. The chain uses TRBV28 and TRBJ2-5, with D perhaps TRBD2 (6 bases). This CDR3 spans 12 amino acids. V dropped 7 bases and J dropped 11 bases, with 17 bases sitting between them. Germline V gene data show CDR1 as MDHEN and CDR2 as SYDVKM. The DNA of the CDR3 is TGTGCCAGCACCAGTAGAGGTCGGGAGCAGTACTTC. Its translation: CASTSRGREQYF.

This clonotype was counted a few times. The CDR3 carries no conserved terminal phenylalanine or tryptophan, so it likely arises from a read error. The chain employs TRBV28 and TRBJ2-4; 8 bases align to TRBD1. The CDR3 is 13 residues long. After removal of 6 bases from V and 8 bases from J, the junction contained 6 bases not matched to a gene. Germline V gene data show CDR1 as MDHEN and CDR2 as SYDVKM. CDR3 protein: CASSQGAWDIQYL. CDR3 nucleotide sequence: TGTGCCAGCAGCCAGGGGGCCTGGGACATTCAGTACCTC.

This clonotype occurred once. This chain uses TRBV4-1 with TRBJ2-5; possible D gene TRBD2, 5 bases. The J call could be wrong; TRBJ2-7 is a better fit for the DNA end. Germline CDR1 and CDR2: MGHRA and YSYEKL. The CDR3 covers 15 residues. The CDR3 DNA is TGCGCCAGCAGCCAAGAAGAGGGTATGATGGTCGAGCAGTACTTC. Encoded protein: CASSQEEGMMVEQYF.

V gene TRBV7-3 combines with J gene TRBJ1-2, with 8 nucleotides matching TRBD1. This CDR3 has 14 residues. V dropped 3 bases and J dropped 4; count of bases not matched to a gene: 4. Germline CDR1 is SGHTA and CDR2 is FQGTGA. The CDR3 nucleotides are TGTGCCAGCAGCTTGAACAGGGGGTCCTATGGCTACACCTTC. Translation gives CASSLNRGSYGYTF. The variable domain in full, completed from reference TRBV7-3 and TRBJ1-2, reads GAGVSQTPSNKVTEKGKYVELRCDPISGHTALYWYRQSLGQGPEFLIYFQGTGAADDSGLPNDRFFAVRPEGSVSTLKIQRTERGDSAVYLCASSLNRGSYGYTFGSGTRLTVV.

This rearrangement joins TRBV28 to TRBJ2-5, with no clear D. Germline V gene sequence: CDR1 MDHEN, CDR2 SYDVKM. The V gene lost 3 bases and the J gene lost 1 base, with 18 bases spanning the gap. The CDR3 loop spans 17 amino acids. Here the CDR3 reads CASSFFGWGYVQETQYF. The CDR3, as DNA: TGTGCCAGCAGTTTCTTCGGTTGGGGATACGTCCAAGAGACCCAGTACTTC.

This clonotype was counted between two and nine times. The V and J genes are TRBV5-1 and TRBJ2-2; D possibly corresponds to TRBD1 (6 bases). The CDR3 contains 14 residues. Germline CDR1 is SGHRS and CDR2 is YFSETQ. Trimming took 4 bases from V and 4 from J, leaving 11 bases between them. Here the CDR3 reads CASSPIQGTGELFF. The CDR3 DNA is TGCGCCAGCAGCCCAATACAGGGCACCGGGGAGCTGTTTTTT. The full variable domain, completed using reference TRBV5-1 and TRBJ2-2, is KAGVTQTPRYLIKTRGQQVTLSCSPISGHRSVSWYQQTPGQGLQFLFEYFSETQRNKGNFPGRFSGRQFSNSRSEMNVSTLELGDSALYLCASSPIQGTGELFFGEGSRLTVL.

This clonotype was detected only a few times. V is TRBV2 and J is TRBJ1-1; TRBD1 matches at 7 bases. J was trimmed by 3 bases and V by 6 bases; bases with no gene match: 10. This CDR3 is built from 15 residues. Germline CDR1 is SNHLY and CDR2 is FYNNEI. This CDR3 reads CASSWAGGLDTEAFF. DNA of the CDR3: TGTGCCAGCAGCTGGGCAGGGGGTTTAGACACTGAAGCTTTCTTT.

CDR3 sequence reads: CASSLSSSLNTEAFF. Written as DNA, the CDR3 is TGTGCCAGCAGTTTATCAAGTTCACTGAACACTGAAGCTTTCTTT. The rearrangement joins TRBV27 to TRBJ1-1; D remains ambiguous. Trimming left V 0 bases short and J 0 bases short, with 8 bases between. Germline V gene data show CDR1 as MNHEY and CDR2 as SMNVEV (reference sequence). This CDR3 spans 15 amino acids.

In the case of this clonotype: This is likely a read error, given that the CDR3 carries no conserved phenylalanine or tryptophan at its end. The rearrangement uses TRBV7-6 and TRBJ2-7; 7 bases line up with TRBD2. Germline trimming cut 3 bases from V and 0 bases from J; bases unmatched to any gene: 8. CDR3 length: 16 residues. CDR1 and CDR2 from the germline V gene are SGHVS and FNYEAQ. In nucleotides, the CDR3 is TGTGCCAGCAGCTTCGGCGCTAGCGGATCCTCCTACGAGCAGTACCTC. This gives the protein CASSFGASGSSYEQYL.

J is TRBJ1-1 and V is TRBV10-3, with D possibly matching TRBD1 (5 bases). This CDR3 is built from 14 residues. The ends were cut back, 4 bases at V and 1 base at J, with 10 bases in the middle. In germline, CDR1 is ENHRY, CDR2 SYGVKD. As DNA, the CDR3 is TGTGCCATCAGTGGTGGCAGGGCGAACACTGAAGCTTTCTTT. Its translation is CAISGGRANTEAFF.

This clonotype turned up a few times. The rearrangement links TRBV18 to TRBJ2-7; no definite D call. Trimming stripped 6 bases from V and 9 bases from J, with 18 bases between. Germline V gives CDR1 KGHSH, CDR2 LQKENI. CDR3 length: 13 residues. This CDR3 reads CASSRRVFKGQYF. CDR3 nucleotide sequence: TGTGCCAGCTCTCGTCGGGTTTTTAAGGGGCAGTACTTC.

V gene TRBV28 combines with J gene TRBJ2-2, with D possibly TRBD1 on 6 matching bases. Germline CDR1 is MDHEN and CDR2 is SYDVKM. CDR3 length: 15 amino acids. V lost 7 bases to trimming and J lost 2 bases, with 14 bases between them. CDR3 in amino acids: CASITPGQNTGELFF. In DNA, the CDR3 is TGTGCCAGCATTACCCCGGGACAAAACACCGGGGAGCTGTTTTTT.

This clonotype was counted between two and nine times. The rearrangement links TRBV5-1 to TRBJ1-4; D may be TRBD1 (6 bases). Deletions cut 1 base from V and 4 bases from J, with 20 bases between. The germline V gene encodes CDR1 SGHRS and CDR2 YFSETQ. CDR3 length equals 18 residues. The CDR3 coding sequence is TGCGCCAGCAGCTTGAACGGACTAGTAACAGGGTATAATGAAAAACTGTTTTTT. It yields the protein CASSLNGLVTGYNEKLFF.

This clonotype was seen more than once but under ten times. V is TRBV7-2 and J is TRBJ2-5; no reliable D call. Trimming cost V 4 bases and J 5 bases, with 14 bases left between them. Germline CDR1 and CDR2: SGHTA and FQGNSA. This CDR3 has 14 residues. The CDR3 DNA sequence: TGTGCCAGCAGCTCCTGGGTAGTTCGGGAGACCCAGTACTTC. Amino acid sequence: CASSSWVVRETQYF.

The chain combines TRBV12-3 or TRBV12-4 with TRBJ2-5; D ambiguous. The J call may be mistaken, given a closer DNA end match to TRBJ2-7. The CDR3 loop spans 14 amino acids. The CDR3 loop is CASSLGPTRYEQYF. For the CDR3, the DNA is TGTGCCAGCAGTTTAGGGCCGACAAGGTACGAGCAGTACTTC.

The rearrangement uses TRBV6-4 and TRBJ2-3; no clear D gene. There are 14 residues in the CDR3. Germline lookup yields CDR1 MRHNA and CDR2 SNTAGT. V was cut by 5 bases and J by 4 bases, with 13 bases left in between. CDR3 DNA sequence: TGTGCCAGCAGTCTGAGTTCGGGTGCAGATACGCAGTATTTT. Translated, it gives CASSLSSGADTQYF.

This chain uses TRBV28 with TRBJ2-5, with D hard to call. Germline V gene data show CDR1 as MDHEN and CDR2 as SYDVKM. Trimming removed 0 bases from V and 1 base from J, with 15 bases in between. This CDR3 region has 17 residues. CDR3 DNA: TGTGCCAGCAGTTTATGGCTCGGGCAGGAGCCCCAAGAGACCCAGTACTTC. This gives the protein CASSLWLGQEPQETQYF.

This chain uses TRBV6-2 or TRBV6-3 with TRBJ1-1; tentatively, D is TRBD1 (6 bases). The V and J ends lost 0 bases and 4 bases respectively, with 12 bases between them. This CDR3 contains 15 residues. Germline CDR1 MNHEY, CDR2 SVGEGT. In DNA form, the CDR3 reads TGTGCCAGCAGTTACTCATCAGGGGTGGTCACTGAAGCTTTCTTT. It is translated as CASSYSSGVVTEAFF.

The chain links TRBV9 to TRBJ2-2; 9 bases match TRBD2. Germline V CDR1 and CDR2: SGDLS, YYNGEE. Trimming removed 4 bases from V and 0 bases from J; junction bases left unmatched: 10. The CDR3 consists of 18 residues. This CDR3 reads CASSIPGLAFTNTGELFF. In nucleotides, the CDR3 is TGTGCCAGCAGCATCCCTGGACTAGCGTTTACGAACACCGGGGAGCTGTTTTTT.